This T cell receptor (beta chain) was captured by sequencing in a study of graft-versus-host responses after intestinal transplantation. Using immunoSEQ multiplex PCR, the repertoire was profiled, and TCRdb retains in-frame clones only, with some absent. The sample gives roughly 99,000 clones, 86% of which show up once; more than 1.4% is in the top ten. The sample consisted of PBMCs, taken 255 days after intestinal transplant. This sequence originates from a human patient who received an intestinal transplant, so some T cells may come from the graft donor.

Written as DNA, the CDR3 is TGTGCCAGCAGGCGGGACCTGAGCGCCGGGGAGCTGTTTTTT. This translates into CASRRDLSAGELFF. The gene calls are TRBV11-2 and TRBJ2-2; maybe TRBD2 (6 bases). With 6 bases removed from V and 6 bases from J, the gap between germline ends came to 14 bases. Germline V gene data show CDR1 as SGHAT and CDR2 as FQNNGV. The CDR3 loop spans 14 amino acids.